Listed below are T cell receptor beta chains from one sample, sequenced in a study of monozygotic twins with inflammatory bowel disease. TCRdb re-called the 5' RACE reads and catalogs CDR3 proteins one per entry, DNA excluded. This table holds about 300,000 distinct CDR3 sequences. The specimen was blood. Every receptor here comes from a human donor with ulcerative colitis or Crohn's disease, or a healthy co-twin of an affected twin (not recorded which). CDR3s include the opening cysteine and the closing phenylalanine or tryptophan.

J gene,CDR3 length,V gene,CDR3 protein
TRBJ2-2,14,TRBV6-2/TRBV6-3,CASTRVGYTGELFF
TRBJ2-7,13,TRBV19,CATGAGQRYEQYF
TRBJ2-7,12,TRBV10-3,CAISEVTGEQYF
TRBJ2-5,14,TRBV4-3,CASSQESLFGTQYF
TRBJ2-7,14,TRBV28,CASRPSRQSYEQYF
TRBJ1-1,14,TRBV4-3,CASSGSGGNAEAFF
TRBJ2-7,14,TRBV12-3/TRBV12-4,CASCSGTTPYEQYF
TRBJ2-7,13,TRBV24-1,CATRDFASYEQYF
TRBJ2-6,14,TRBV2,CASSAGVGANVLTF
TRBJ2-1,16,TRBV2,CASSDGATSGYNEQFF
TRBJ2-3,13,TRBV7-2,CASSLGGFDTQYF
TRBJ2-2,15,TRBV5-1,CASSFGDRNTGELFF
TRBJ2-1,16,TRBV28,CASSLSASSVHNEQFF
TRBJ2-7,14,TRBV11-2,CASSQTGINYEQYF
TRBJ2-1,17,TRBV7-2,CASSRDRGLVSYNEQFF
TRBJ1-1,16,TRBV6-1,CASRRGKGKMNTEAFF
TRBJ1-6,15,TRBV7-9,CASSWDPSYNSPLHF
TRBJ2-7,16,TRBV3-1,CASSQEGRGLSYEQYF
TRBJ2-3,14,TRBV19,CASSIDASADTQYF
TRBJ2-3,14,TRBV6-5,CASSYLREADTQYF
TRBJ2-4,15,TRBV20-1,CSARVTGPAKNIQYF
TRBJ1-5,14,TRBV7-2,CASSQDTFYQPQHF
TRBJ2-1,11,TRBV5-4,CASSFGAEQFF
TRBJ2-1,17,TRBV29-1,CSVYGEGTGGHGGEQFF
TRBJ1-5,13,TRBV5-1,CASSLGNNQPQHF
TRBJ2-3,18,TRBV30,CAWSVLRGARVSTDTQYF
TRBJ2-7,15,TRBV7-2,CASSRQPGGTAWQYF
TRBJ2-1,18,TRBV4-2,CASSQEGSGAYEYNEQFF
TRBJ1-1,13,TRBV3-1,CASSQRLNTEAFF